Listed here are 10 T cell receptor beta chains from one sample, sequenced in a study of Graves' ophthalmopathy and Graves' hyperthyroidism. Beta-chain TCR CDR3 regions were amplified from RNA transcripts. HTBI-primed RT-PCR formed the first round, and a multiplex PCR formed the second. TCRdb called the multiplex PCR reads again in MiXCR, with one record for every CDR3 protein. This table holds a few hundred thousand distinct CDR3 sequences, just under 40% found once. Sequencing input: peripheral blood or thyroid tissue (not recorded which). Every receptor here comes from an adult man with Graves' hyperthyroidism.

This clonotype has more than one count but fewer than ten. The chain links TRBV7-9 to TRBJ1-4; 10 positions agree with TRBD1. This CDR3 spans 17 amino acids. V dropped 4 bases and J dropped 2; count of bases not matched to a gene: 7. Germline lookup yields CDR1 SEHNR and CDR2 FQNEAQ (reference sequence). CDR3 in DNA: TGTGCCAGCAGCTACTCGGGACAGGGGAAGACTAATGAAAAACTGTTTTTT. Protein sequence: CASSYSGQGKTNEKLFF.

This clonotype was detected ten times or more. This chain connects TRBV9 to TRBJ2-2; 8 bases fit TRBD1. Germline trimming cut 0 bases from V and 5 bases from J; bases unmatched to any gene: 6. The CDR3 covers 16 residues. Germline V gene lookup returns CDR1 SGDLS and CDR2 YYNGEE. In DNA form, the CDR3 reads TGTGCCAGCAGCGTAGGGCAGGGGGCGGGGACCGGGGAGCTGTTTTTT. Amino acid sequence: CASSVGQGAGTGELFF.

CDR3 sequence reads: CASSRTAGNQPQHF. The CDR3 DNA is TGTGCCAGCAGTCGGACAGCCGGCAATCAGCCCCAGCATTTT. V and J are TRBV6-1 and TRBJ1-5; the D gene is possibly TRBD1 (6 bases). The CDR3 covers 14 residues. CDR1 is MNHNS and CDR2 is SASEGT in the germline V gene. The V and J ends lost 5 bases and 2 bases respectively, with 10 bases between them.

Notes on this clonotype: Given a much more abundant clone one base away, this may be a read error. The rearrangement uses TRBV7-9 and TRBJ1-5, with D uncertain. Germline values: CDR1 SEHNR, CDR2 FQNEAQ (reference sequence). The V gene lost 5 bases and the J gene lost 7 bases, with 15 bases spanning the gap. The CDR3 has 14 residues. CDR3 protein: CASSQERNVQPQHF. CDR3 bases: TGTGCCAGCAGCCAAGAACGCAATGTCCAGCCCCAGCATTTT.

The V call is TRBV12-3 or TRBV12-4, the J call TRBJ2-3; D is undetermined. CDR3 length: 13 amino acids. V lost 1 base, J lost 4 bases, and 6 bases lay in between. CDR3 protein: CASSLGHPDTQYF. In DNA, the CDR3 is TGTGCCAGCAGTTTAGGACACCCAGATACGCAGTATTTT.

This clonotype was counted ten times or more. The chain links TRBV7-9 to TRBJ2-7; perhaps TRBD1 as D (6 bases). The length of the CDR3 is 14 residues. CDR1 is SEHNR, CDR2 FQNEAQ, per germline (reference sequence). V lost 4 bases and J lost 5, with 15 bases in between. The DNA for the CDR3 is TGTGCCAGCAGCTCCTCGGACAGTTTTAACGAGCAGTACTTC. Translation gives CASSSSDSFNEQYF.

The CDR3 protein is CASSQDGSGRSSYEQYF. CDR3 nucleotide sequence: TGCGCCAGCAGCCAAGATGGGTCTGGCAGAAGCTCCTACGAGCAGTACTTC. This chain connects TRBV4-1 to TRBJ2-7; D not resolved. The germline V gene has CDR1 MGHRA and CDR2 YSYEKL. The CDR3 runs 17 residues. V was trimmed by 0 bases and J by 0 bases, leaving 15 bases between them.

The chain is built from TRBV30 and TRBJ2-6; D ambiguous. V gave up 2 bases and J gave up 1 base, with 9 bases separating them. The length of the CDR3 is 15 residues. Germline V gene lookup returns CDR1 GTSNPN and CDR2 SVGIG (reference sequence). CDR3 sequence (DNA): TGTGCCTGGAGTCCTCCAGTATCTGGGGCCAACGTCCTGACTTTC. Amino acid sequence: CAWSPPVSGANVLTF.

The J gene is TRBJ2-7, the V gene TRBV27; D might be TRBD1 (5 bases). CDR1 is MNHEY, CDR2 SMNVEV, per germline (reference sequence). This CDR3 has 13 amino acids. Trimming cost V 7 bases and J 3 bases, with 13 bases left between them. The CDR3 sequence: CASTVRGGYEQYF. The CDR3 coding sequence is TGTGCCAGCACGGTTAGGGGTGGCTACGAGCAGTACTTC.

The chain links TRBV12-5 to TRBJ1-5; perhaps TRBD1 as D (6 bases). The CDR3 loop spans 15 amino acids. The germline V gene has CDR1 LGHNT and CDR2 FRNRAP. This chain's CDR3 is CASSRLDRPNQPQHF. CDR3 nucleotide sequence: TGTGCCAGCAGCAGACTGGACAGACCCAATCAGCCCCAGCATTTT.